These 21 T cell receptor beta chains were all obtained from the same sample, sequenced in a study of blood T cell repertoires in COVID-19. Method: immunoSEQ multiplex PCR; TCRdb's copy keeps in-frame clones and lacks some. The repertoire includes around 310,000 clones, about 88% of them detected once, and 9.5% sits in the top ten. The sequenced material came from PBMCs or T cells enriched from blood (not recorded which). Every receptor here comes from a woman in her forties who had recovered from COVID-19.

The chain links TRBV3-1 (or the pseudogene TRBV3-2) to TRBJ2-7; D might be TRBD1 (6 bases). Trimming took 1 base from V and 0 from J, leaving 16 bases between them. This CDR3 has 17 amino acids. The germline V gene has CDR1 LGHDT and CDR2 YNNKEL (reference sequence). The DNA of the CDR3 is TGTGCCAGCAGCCAAGCCGGGGACAATGCCTTCTCCTACGAGCAGTACTTC. Translated, it gives CASSQAGDNAFSYEQYF.

The chain carries TRBV29-1 and TRBJ1-2, with 9 bases fitting TRBD1. The CDR3 runs 14 residues. CDR1 SQVTM and CDR2 ANQGSEA come from the germline V gene. Trimming at V came to 4 bases and at J to 3 bases, leaving 6 bases not matched to a gene. CDR3 residues: CSVVRDRDYYGYTF. Written as DNA, the CDR3 is TGCAGCGTTGTACGGGACAGGGATTACTATGGCTACACCTTC.

The CDR3 here is CASSQDLRSTGEQYF. The DNA of the CDR3 is TGCGCCAGCAGCCAAGATTTAAGAAGTACGGGGGAGCAGTACTTC. J is TRBJ2-7 and V is TRBV4-1; D may be TRBD2 (5 bases). The CDR3 spans 15 residues. The V and J ends lost 0 bases and 7 bases respectively, with 16 bases between them. CDR1 and CDR2 from the germline V gene are MGHRA and YSYEKL.

The V and J genes are TRBV9 and TRBJ1-5; D ambiguous. Germline assignment: CDR1 SGDLS and CDR2 YYNGEE. CDR3 length equals 15 residues. V was shortened by 0 bases and J by 1 base, with 8 bases between the two germline ends. The CDR3 protein is CASSVGPGSNQPQHF. CDR3 DNA sequence: TGTGCCAGCAGCGTAGGGCCAGGCAGCAATCAGCCCCAGCATTTT.

V usage is TRBV4-3 and J usage is TRBJ2-7; 8 nucleotides align to TRBD2. The CDR3 contains 16 residues. The germline V gene encodes CDR1 LGHNA and CDR2 YSLEER. The ends lost 1 base at V and 4 bases at J; junction bases unmatched: 9. The CDR3: CASSQAHGTGGYEQYF. In DNA, the CDR3 is TGCGCCAGCAGCCAAGCTCACGGGACGGGAGGGTACGAGCAGTACTTC.

This clone was observed a few times. This chain joins TRBV19 and TRBJ1-5; 7 nucleotides agree with TRBD1. Germline CDR1 LNHDA, CDR2 SQIVND (reference sequence). The CDR3 spans 14 residues. V shed 3 bases, J shed 10 bases, and the junction held 9 bases outside the gene matches. CDR3 in amino acids: CASSIPQGEGPQHF. In nucleotides, the CDR3 is TGTGCCAGTAGTATTCCGCAGGGGGAAGGCCCCCAGCATTTT.

V gene TRBV9 combines with J gene TRBJ2-3; a weak D match, TRBD2 (7 bases). CDR1 is SGDLS and CDR2 is YYNGEE in the germline V gene. Trimming took off 3 bases at V and 3 bases at J, with 11 bases between the two ends. The CDR3 extends over 14 amino acids. CDR3 in amino acids: CASSEGGGTDTQYF. CDR3 DNA: TGTGCCAGCAGCGAAGGGGGGGGTACAGATACGCAGTATTTT. Full variable domain (remainder filled in from reference TRBV9 and TRBJ2-3): DSGVTQTPKHLITATGQRVTLRCSPRSGDLSVYWYQQSLDQGLQFLIQYYNGEERAKGNILERFSAQQFPDLHSELNLSSLELGDSALYFCASSEGGGTDTQYFGPGTRLTVL.

The chain carries TRBV7-9 and TRBJ1-2, with 9 bases fitting TRBD1. CDR1 is SEHNR and CDR2 is FQNEAQ in the germline V gene (reference sequence). The CDR3 has 13 amino acids. V trimming: 8 bases; J trimming: 3 bases; junction bases outside the gene matches: 4. This chain's CDR3 is CASVRQGDYGYTF. The DNA for the CDR3 is TGTGCCAGCGTTCGACAGGGGGACTATGGCTACACCTTC.

This chain links TRBV6-5 with TRBJ1-1; tentative D call: TRBD1 (6 bases). V dropped 6 bases and J dropped 1 base, with 15 bases sitting between them. CDR1 is MNHEY, CDR2 SVGAGI, per germline. CDR3 length: 15 residues. CDR3 DNA sequence: TGTGCCAGCAGGCCGACAGGTTCGCGGAACACTGAAGCTTTCTTT. Its protein is CASRPTGSRNTEAFF.

Only one count was recorded for this clone. The J gene is TRBJ2-5, the V gene TRBV30; D remains unclear. Trimming cost V 0 bases and J 2 bases, with 4 bases left between them. This CDR3 comprises 12 residues. Germline-derived CDR1 and CDR2 are GTSNPN and SVGIG (reference sequence). CDR3 in DNA: TGTGCCTGGAGTGTCGAGCAAGAGACCCAGTACTTC. It translates to CAWSVEQETQYF.

This clone appeared a single time. The chain is built from TRBV19 and TRBJ1-5; TRBD1 matches at 8 bases. The CDR3 totals 15 residues. Per the germline V gene, CDR1 is LNHDA and CDR2 is SQIVND (reference sequence). Trimming at V came to 5 bases and at J to 2 bases, leaving 5 bases not matched to a gene. CDR3 nucleotides: TGTGCCAGTAGTCCAGGACAGGGTGGCAATCAGCCCCAGCATTTT. Translated: CASSPGQGGNQPQHF.

The V gene is TRBV30, the J gene TRBJ2-7, with 7 bases identical to TRBD1. The CDR3 is made up of 16 amino acids. Trimming cost V 3 bases and J 5 bases; bases outside gene matches: 16. Germline assignment: CDR1 GTSNPN and CDR2 SVGIG (reference sequence). The CDR3 region is CAWRSPYEKGANEQYF. The CDR3 nucleotides are TGTGCCTGGAGATCGCCTTACGAGAAGGGGGCCAACGAGCAGTACTTC.

This clone occurred a few times. The V gene is TRBV6-5, the J gene TRBJ1-1; unclear D gene. Germline V CDR1 and CDR2: MNHEY, SVGAGI. Trimming took off 8 bases at V and 4 bases at J, with 14 bases between the two ends. The CDR3 extends over 13 amino acids. CDR3 loop: CASSPAGVTEAFF. The CDR3 nucleotides read TGTGCCAGCTCCCCCGCCGGGGTCACTGAAGCTTTCTTT.

The V gene is TRBV19, the J gene TRBJ1-5; tentative D call: TRBD1 (6 bases). Between the trimmed V and J ends, which lost 1 base and 2 bases, there was a span of 12 bases. The CDR3 contains 16 residues. The germline V gene has CDR1 LNHDA and CDR2 SQIVND (reference sequence). The DNA for the CDR3 is TGTGCCAGTAGTATAGTGGGGGCAGGGGGCAATCAGCCCCAGCATTTT. Amino acid sequence: CASSIVGAGGNQPQHF.

This chain uses TRBV2 with TRBJ2-7, with D unclear. With 4 bases removed from V and 2 bases from J, the gap between germline ends came to 9 bases. The CDR3 is 13 residues long. From germline, CDR1 is SNHLY and CDR2 FYNNEI. The CDR3 reads CASSGPNTYEQYF. The CDR3 DNA sequence: TGTGCCAGCAGTGGGCCCAATACCTACGAGCAGTACTTC.

The chain links TRBV10-1 to TRBJ1-6; tentatively, D is TRBD1 (6 bases). The V gene lost 8 bases and the J gene lost 4 bases, with 21 bases spanning the gap. The CDR3 spans 17 residues. In germline, CDR1 is WNHNN, CDR2 SYGVQD (reference sequence). The CDR3 region has the DNA TGCGCCAGCTCAAGCCAGCCAGGGGTTTTGTATAATTCACCCCTCCACTTT. Protein sequence: CASSSQPGVLYNSPLHF.

This chain connects TRBV18 to TRBJ1-1; D is ambiguous. CDR1 KGHSH and CDR2 LQKENI come from the germline V gene. Trimming shortened V by 0 bases and J by 0 bases, and 11 bases separated the two germline ends. The CDR3 runs to 16 residues. DNA of the CDR3: TGTGCCAGCTCACCACCGGGAGCAGAAATGAACACTGAAGCTTTCTTT. Translating gives CASSPPGAEMNTEAFF.

The J gene is TRBJ2-7, the V gene TRBV7-2, with TRBD2 matching over 7 bases. The V segment lost 5 bases and the J segment 4 bases; nucleotides outside the gene matches: 8. Germline values: CDR1 SGHTA, CDR2 FQGNSA. CDR3 length equals 14 residues. The DNA for the CDR3 is TGTGCCAGCAGCACCGGGACTAACCTATACGAGCAGTACTTC. This codes for CASSTGTNLYEQYF.

The gene calls are TRBV4-1 and TRBJ1-6; a possible D gene is TRBD1 (6 bases). Per the germline V gene, CDR1 is MGHRA and CDR2 is YSYEKL. This CDR3 has 16 residues. Between the trimmed V and J ends, which lost 1 base and 10 bases, there was a span of 17 bases. CDR3 coding DNA: TGCGCCAGCAGCCAAGTGACGGCAGGGGTCGGGTCACCCCTCCACTTT. It specifies CASSQVTAGVGSPLHF.

This clone was seen more than once but under ten times. This chain's CDR3 is CTSSQGKQGEQFF. The DNA of the CDR3 is TGCACCAGCAGCCAAGGGAAGCAGGGTGAGCAGTTCTTC. This sequence joins TRBV1 and TRBJ2-1; whether TRBD1, the table's D call, matches the DNA was not checked. TRBV1 is deemed a pseudogene. CDR3 size: 13 residues.

A single count supports this clone. V is TRBV10-3 and J is TRBJ1-2; TRBD1 matches at 7 bases. The CDR3 spans 13 residues. Germline values: CDR1 ENHRY, CDR2 SYGVKD. J gave up 7 bases and V 7 bases, and 9 bases lay outside the gene matches. The CDR3 sequence is CAITLDRVSGYTF. The CDR3 coding sequence is TGTGCCATCACCCTTGACAGGGTGAGTGGCTACACCTTC.